A single sample is the source of the 22 T cell receptor beta chains below, sequenced in a study of blood T cell repertoires in COVID-19. TCRdb's table, derived via immunoSEQ multiplex PCR, lists solely in-frame clones and lacks some. The sample consists of about 270,000 clones, about 85% of them appearing once. Material for sequencing was PBMCs or T cells enriched from blood (not recorded which). The source is a woman in her fifties or sixties who had recovered from COVID-19.

This chain links TRBV10-3 with TRBJ2-5; the D gene is possibly TRBD1 (5 bases). The germline CDR1 and CDR2 sequences are ENHRY and SYGVKD. This CDR3 has 11 residues. Trimming cost V 5 bases and J 7 bases, with 8 bases left between them. CDR3 amino acids: CAISNQGTQYF. The CDR3 region has the DNA TGTGCCATCAGTAACCAGGGGACCCAGTACTTC.

This chain uses TRBV11-2 with TRBJ2-1; no clear D. V lost 1 base and J 7 bases, leaving 17 bases between the germline ends. CDR1 is SGHAT, CDR2 FQNNGV, per germline. The CDR3 loop spans 16 amino acids. The CDR3 reads CASSLGQVLVGNEQFF. CDR3 bases: TGTGCCAGCAGCTTAGGGCAGGTTCTTGTTGGGAATGAGCAGTTCTTC.

This sequence joins TRBV5-1 and TRBJ2-7; TRBD1 agrees at 7 bases. The germline V gene has CDR1 SGHRS and CDR2 YFSETQ. Trimming removed 4 bases from V and 2 bases from J; junction bases left unmatched: 9. The CDR3 covers 15 residues. The DNA of the CDR3 is TGCGCCAGCAGCCCGAGAGACAGGGTGACCTACGAGCAGTACTTC. Translation: CASSPRDRVTYEQYF.

The rearrangement links TRBV5-4 to TRBJ2-2, with no clear D. The germline gives CDR1 SGHNT, CDR2 YYREEE (reference sequence). There are 14 residues in the CDR3. With 0 bases removed from V and 2 bases from J, the gap between germline ends came to 5 bases. Here the CDR3 DNA reads TGTGCCAGCAGCTTGGGTCTTAACACCGGGGAGCTGTTTTTT. It codes for CASSLGLNTGELFF.

The V gene is TRBV11-2, the J gene TRBJ2-1, with D maybe TRBD2 (6 bases). The CDR3 is 14 residues long. Trimming removed 3 bases at V and 4 bases at J, with 10 bases between. Looked up from germline, CDR1 is SGHAT and CDR2 is FQNNGV. The CDR3 is CASSLDGRYNEQFF. For the CDR3, the DNA is TGTGCCAGCAGCTTGGACGGGAGATACAATGAGCAGTTCTTC.

The J gene is TRBJ2-1, the V gene TRBV24-1; 7 bases line up with TRBD2. V gave up 4 bases and J gave up 0 bases; unmatched junction bases: 5. Germline V lookup: CDR1 KGHDR, CDR2 SFDVKD. The CDR3 runs to 16 residues. CDR3 sequence reads: CATSDPSGASYNEQFF. CDR3 nucleotides: TGTGCCACCAGTGACCCTAGCGGCGCCTCCTACAATGAGCAGTTCTTC.

V gene TRBV13 combines with J gene TRBJ1-6; unclear D gene. Germline values: CDR1 PRHDT, CDR2 FYEKMQ (reference sequence). The ends were cut back, 5 bases at V and 0 bases at J, with 8 bases in the middle. The CDR3 is 15 residues long. CDR3 in amino acids: CASSARSSYNSPLHF. CDR3 bases: TGTGCCAGCAGCGCCCGGAGCTCCTATAATTCACCCCTCCACTTT.

The J gene is TRBJ1-2, the V gene TRBV6-5; D is possibly TRBD1 (6 bases). The CDR3 runs 16 residues. Trimming removed 4 bases from V and 5 bases from J, with 20 bases in between. Per the germline V gene, CDR1 is MNHEY and CDR2 is SVGAGI. The CDR3 nucleotides read TGTGCCAGCAGTTCCCCCTCCAGGACAGCATTTTATGGCTACACCTTC. The encoded protein is CASSSPSRTAFYGYTF.

This clone was counted a single time. This sample includes further DNA sequences coding for the same CDR3. The chain uses TRBV20-1 and TRBJ1-5; D uncertain. The CDR3 has 12 residues. Germline assignment: CDR1 DFQATT and CDR2 SNEGSKA (reference sequence). The V and J ends lost 3 bases and 2 bases respectively, with 5 bases between them. Here the CDR3 DNA reads TGCAGTGCTAGTTCGGGCAATCAGCCCCAGCATTTT. Amino acids: CSASSGNQPQHF.

The chain recombines TRBV2 with TRBJ2-7; a weak D match, TRBD2 (5 bases). Between the trimmed V and J ends, which lost 3 bases and 0 bases, there was a span of 15 bases. This CDR3 spans 16 amino acids. The germline V gene has CDR1 SNHLY and CDR2 FYNNEI. The DNA of the CDR3 is TGTGCCAGCAGTGATCGTCCGGACTTTAACTCCTACGAGCAGTACTTC. Translating it yields CASSDRPDFNSYEQYF. Complete variable domain (other parts from reference TRBV2 and TRBJ2-7): EPEVTQTPSHQVTQMGQEVILRCVPISNHLYFYWYRQILGQKVEFLVSFYNNEISEKSEIFDDQFSVERPDGSNFTLKIRSTKLEDSAMYFCASSDRPDFNSYEQYFGPGTRLTVT.

This sequence joins TRBV6-5 and TRBJ2-1; D perhaps matches TRBD1 (6 bases). V was pared by 7 bases and J by 8 bases, with 15 bases between. The CDR3 extends over 13 amino acids. Germline lookup yields CDR1 MNHEY and CDR2 SVGAGI. CDR3 bases: TGTGCCAGCACCAGAACACAGGGCGATGAGCAGTTCTTC. Its protein is CASTRTQGDEQFF.

CDR3 sequence: CASSRNSGGNEQFF. In DNA form, the CDR3 reads TGTGCCAGCAGTCGTAATTCCGGGGGCAATGAGCAGTTCTTC. The rearrangement links TRBV25-1 to TRBJ2-1; tentatively, D is TRBD2 (6 bases). CDR3 length equals 14 residues. V gave up 5 bases and J gave up 6 bases, with 14 bases separating them. Germline V gene sequence: CDR1 MGHDK, CDR2 SYGVNS.

This clone was counted only a few times. The J gene is TRBJ2-7, the V gene TRBV19, with a possible D match to TRBD2 (6 bases). CDR3 length: 17 amino acids. The germline V gene encodes CDR1 LNHDA and CDR2 SQIVND (reference sequence). Trimming took 3 bases from V and 0 from J, leaving 18 bases between them. The CDR3 is CASSIRVVGTHSYEQYF. The DNA for the CDR3 is TGTGCCAGTAGTATCAGGGTGGTAGGGACTCACTCCTACGAGCAGTACTTC.

The rearrangement joins TRBV18 to TRBJ1-4; unclear D gene. CDR1 is KGHSH and CDR2 is LQKENI in the germline V gene. The ends were cut back, 2 bases at V and 3 bases at J, with 10 bases in the middle. CDR3 length: 15 amino acids. CDR3 nucleotides: TGTGCCAGCTCACCAGGTCTGGGAGCTAATGAAAAACTGTTTTTT. Protein product: CASSPGLGANEKLFF.

The rearrangement uses TRBV27 and TRBJ2-7; TRBD1 might be the D (5 bases). The ends were cut back, 0 bases at V and 7 bases at J, with 10 bases in the middle. Germline V gives CDR1 MNHEY, CDR2 SMNVEV (reference sequence). The CDR3 totals 13 residues. The CDR3, as DNA: TGTGCCAGCAGTTTATCGACAGCGTGGGAGCAGTACTTC. This translates into CASSLSTAWEQYF.

V gene TRBV7-3 combines with J gene TRBJ2-1, with a possible D match to TRBD1 (6 bases). The CDR3 covers 14 residues. Germline V CDR1 and CDR2: SGHTA, FQGTGA. V was pared by 5 bases and J by 5 bases, with 13 bases between. Here the CDR3 DNA reads TGTGCCAGCAGCCTTGGTAGGGGGAACAATGAGCAGTTCTTC. Translation gives CASSLGRGNNEQFF.

This chain links TRBV19 with TRBJ2-7; D perhaps matches TRBD1 (6 bases). V was cut by 7 bases and J by 3 bases, with 7 bases left in between. The CDR3 runs to 11 residues. The germline V gene has CDR1 LNHDA and CDR2 SQIVND (reference sequence). The CDR3 loop is CASKGGYEQYF. The CDR3 DNA sequence: TGTGCCAGTAAAGGGGGCTACGAGCAGTACTTC. The variable domain in full, with the rest retrieved from reference TRBV19 and TRBJ2-7, is DGGITQSPKYLFRKEGQNVTLSCEQNLNHDAMYWYRQDPGQGLRLIYYSQIVNDFQKGDIAEGYSVSREKKESFPLTVTSAQKNPTAFYLCASKGGYEQYFGPGTRLTVT.

Comments on this clone: The sample carries other DNA sequences with the same CDR3. The J gene is TRBJ2-3, the V gene TRBV11-3; D not certain. The CDR3 has 12 amino acids. Between the trimmed V and J ends, which lost 4 bases and 1 base, there was a span of 3 bases. Germline CDR1 reads SGHNT; CDR2 reads YENEEA. The CDR3 loop is CASSSGTDTQYF. Here the CDR3 DNA reads TGTGCCAGCAGCTCAGGCACAGATACGCAGTATTTT.

This clone was observed a handful of times. The rearrangement joins TRBV4-1 to TRBJ2-2; D gene unclear. CDR1 and CDR2 (germline): MGHRA, YSYEKL. This CDR3 contains 16 residues. The ends were cut back, 1 base at V and 1 base at J, with 10 bases in the middle. CDR3 amino acids: CASSQVGQENTGELFF. DNA of the CDR3: TGCGCCAGCAGCCAAGTAGGTCAGGAGAACACCGGGGAGCTGTTTTTT.

In nucleotides, the CDR3 is TGTGCCAGCAGTTCCCCGGGGGGTTCCAAAAACATTCAGTACTTC. It yields the protein CASSSPGGSKNIQYF. The rearrangement links TRBV3-1 (or the pseudogene TRBV3-2) to TRBJ2-4, with 7 bases aligning to TRBD2. V lost 6 bases to trimming and J lost 2 bases; unmatched junction nucleotides: 7. This CDR3 spans 15 amino acids. Germline V gene lookup returns CDR1 LGHDT and CDR2 YNNKEL (reference sequence).

The CDR3 sequence is CASSVESGGMGTQYF. CDR3 sequence (DNA): TGTGCCAGCAGCGTGGAGTCAGGGGGTATGGGGACCCAGTACTTC. This sequence joins TRBV9 and TRBJ2-5; 7 bases align to TRBD1. Germline V gene sequence: CDR1 SGDLS, CDR2 YYNGEE. The CDR3 runs 15 residues. The V gene end was trimmed by 2 bases and the J gene end by 7 bases; junction bases not matched to a gene: 11.

The genes are TRBV19 and TRBJ1-5; tentatively, D is TRBD1 (5 bases). The CDR3 spans 16 residues. Germline CDR1 reads LNHDA; CDR2 reads SQIVND (reference sequence). V lost 6 bases to trimming and J lost 4 bases, with 19 bases between them. This CDR3 is CASSDLGQGGNQPQHF. The CDR3 nucleotides read TGTGCCAGTAGCGACCTTGGGCAGGGAGGGAATCAGCCCCAGCATTTT.